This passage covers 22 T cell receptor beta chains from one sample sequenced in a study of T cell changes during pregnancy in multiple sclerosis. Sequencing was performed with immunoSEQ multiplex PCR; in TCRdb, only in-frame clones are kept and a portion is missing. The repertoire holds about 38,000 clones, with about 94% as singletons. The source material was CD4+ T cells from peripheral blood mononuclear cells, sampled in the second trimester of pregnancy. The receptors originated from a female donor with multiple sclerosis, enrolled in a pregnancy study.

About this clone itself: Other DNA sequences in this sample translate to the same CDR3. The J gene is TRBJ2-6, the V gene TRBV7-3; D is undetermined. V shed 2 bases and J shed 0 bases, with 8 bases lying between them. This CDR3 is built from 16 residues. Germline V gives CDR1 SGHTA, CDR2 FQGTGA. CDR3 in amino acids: CASSLGRSSGANVLTF. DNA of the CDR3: TGTGCCAGCAGCTTAGGTCGGAGCTCTGGGGCCAACGTCCTGACTTTC.

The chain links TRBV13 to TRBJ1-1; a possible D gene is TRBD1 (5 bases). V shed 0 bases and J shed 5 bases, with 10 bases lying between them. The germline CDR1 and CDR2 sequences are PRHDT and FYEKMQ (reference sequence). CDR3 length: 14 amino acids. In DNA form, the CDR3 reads TGTGCCAGCAGCTTAGGGGGGCAGAAGACTGAAGCTTTCTTT. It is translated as CASSLGGQKTEAFF.

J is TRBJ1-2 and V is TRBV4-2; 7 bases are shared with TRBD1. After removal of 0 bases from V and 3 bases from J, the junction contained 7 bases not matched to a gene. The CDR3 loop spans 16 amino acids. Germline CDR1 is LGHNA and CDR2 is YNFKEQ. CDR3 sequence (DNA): TGTGCCAGCAGCCAAGAAACAGGGGCGCGGGACTATGGCTACACCTTC. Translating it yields CASSQETGARDYGYTF.

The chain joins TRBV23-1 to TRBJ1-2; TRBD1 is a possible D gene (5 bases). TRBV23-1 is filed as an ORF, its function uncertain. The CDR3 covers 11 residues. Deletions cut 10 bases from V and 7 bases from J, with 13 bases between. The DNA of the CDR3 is TGCGCCACGACTTGGGGCGTTGGCTACACCTTC. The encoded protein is CATTWGVGYTF.

The CDR3 nucleotides are TGTGCCAGCAGCACAACCGGGACTAGCGGGGGGGCCAGCCGCGAGCAGTACTTC. Amino acids: CASSTTGTSGGASREQYF. This chain links TRBV5-5 with TRBJ2-7, with TRBD2 matching 16 bases. V lost 4 bases, J lost 6 bases, and 13 bases stayed unmatched. Per germline, CDR1 SGHKS and CDR2 YYEKEE (reference sequence). This CDR3 region has 18 residues.

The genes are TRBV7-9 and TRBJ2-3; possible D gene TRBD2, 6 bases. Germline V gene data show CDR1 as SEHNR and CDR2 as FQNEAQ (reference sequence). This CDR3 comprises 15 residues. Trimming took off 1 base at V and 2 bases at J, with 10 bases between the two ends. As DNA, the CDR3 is TGTGCCAGCAGCTTAGTAGGGACTCACACAGATACGCAGTATTTT. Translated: CASSLVGTHTDTQYF.

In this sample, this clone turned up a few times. The CDR3 nucleotides read TGTGCCAGCAGCTCACAGGGAACTGAAGCTTTCTTT. Amino acid sequence: CASSSQGTEAFF. This chain connects TRBV7-9 to TRBJ1-1; tentative D call: TRBD1 (6 bases). V lost 4 bases to trimming and J lost 5 bases, with 8 bases between them. This CDR3 is 12 amino acids long. CDR1 and CDR2 from the germline V gene are SEHNR and FQNEAQ (reference sequence).

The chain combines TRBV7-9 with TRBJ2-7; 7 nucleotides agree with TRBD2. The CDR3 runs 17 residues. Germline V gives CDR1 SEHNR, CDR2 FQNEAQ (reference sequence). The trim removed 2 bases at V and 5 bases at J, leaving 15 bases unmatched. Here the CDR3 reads CASSLSGLADSRHEQYF. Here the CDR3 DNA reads TGTGCCAGCAGCTTATCCGGCCTAGCGGATTCCCGGCACGAGCAGTACTTC.

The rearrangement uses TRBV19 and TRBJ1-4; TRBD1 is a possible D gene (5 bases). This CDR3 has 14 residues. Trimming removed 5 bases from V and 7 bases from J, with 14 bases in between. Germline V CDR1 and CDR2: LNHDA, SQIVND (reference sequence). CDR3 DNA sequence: TGTGCCAGTAGTCCCATGAGGGGAGGTGAAAAACTGTTTTTT. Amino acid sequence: CASSPMRGGEKLFF. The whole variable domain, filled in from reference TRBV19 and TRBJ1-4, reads DGGITQSPKYLFRKEGQNVTLSCEQNLNHDAMYWYRQDPGQGLRLIYYSQIVNDFQKGDIAEGYSVSREKKESFPLTVTSAQKNPTAFYLCASSPMRGGEKLFFGSGTQLSVL.

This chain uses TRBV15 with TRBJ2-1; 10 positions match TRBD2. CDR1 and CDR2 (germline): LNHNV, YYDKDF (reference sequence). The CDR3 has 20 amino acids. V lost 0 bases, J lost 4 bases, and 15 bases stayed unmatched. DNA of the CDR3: TGTGCCACCAGCAGAGATCCCCTCAACCCGTGGACTAGCGGATACAATGAGCAGTTCTTC. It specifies CATSRDPLNPWTSGYNEQFF.

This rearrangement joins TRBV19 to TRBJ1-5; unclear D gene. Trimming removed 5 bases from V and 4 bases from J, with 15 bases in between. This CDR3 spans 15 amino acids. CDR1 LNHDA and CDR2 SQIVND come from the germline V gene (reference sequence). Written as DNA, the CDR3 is TGTGCCAGTAGTTCAACCGACGGGAGTAATCAGCCCCAGCATTTT. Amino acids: CASSSTDGSNQPQHF.

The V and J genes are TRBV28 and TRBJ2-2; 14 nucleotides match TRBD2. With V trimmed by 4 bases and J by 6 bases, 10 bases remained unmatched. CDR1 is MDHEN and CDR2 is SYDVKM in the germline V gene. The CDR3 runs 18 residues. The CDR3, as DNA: TGTGCCAGCAGTTCGGGACTAGCGGGAGAAATGCGCCCCGGGGAGCTGTTTTTT. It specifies CASSSGLAGEMRPGELFF.

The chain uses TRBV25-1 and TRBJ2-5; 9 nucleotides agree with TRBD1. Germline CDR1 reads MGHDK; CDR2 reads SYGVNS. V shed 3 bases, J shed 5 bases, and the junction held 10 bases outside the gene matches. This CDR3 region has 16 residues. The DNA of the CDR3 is TGTGCCAGCAGTGAGTTTGGGACAGGGAGAAGCGAGACCCAGTACTTC. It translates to CASSEFGTGRSETQYF.

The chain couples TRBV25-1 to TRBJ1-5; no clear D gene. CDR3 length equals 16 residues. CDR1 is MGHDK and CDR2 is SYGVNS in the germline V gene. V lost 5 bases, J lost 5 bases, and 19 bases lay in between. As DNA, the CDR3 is TGTGCCAGCAGTCCTACAAACCAGGATTATGATCAGCCCCAGCATTTT. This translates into CASSPTNQDYDQPQHF. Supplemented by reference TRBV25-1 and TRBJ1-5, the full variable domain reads EADIYQTPRYLVIGTGKKITLECSQTMGHDKMYWYQQDPGMELHLIHYSYGVNSTEKGDLSSESTVSRIRTEHFPLTLESARPSHTSQYLCASSPTNQDYDQPQHFGDGTRLSIL.

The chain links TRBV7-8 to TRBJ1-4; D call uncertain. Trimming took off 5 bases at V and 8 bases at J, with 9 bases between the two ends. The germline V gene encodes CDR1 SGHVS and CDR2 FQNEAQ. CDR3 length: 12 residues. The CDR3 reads CASSETGEKLFF. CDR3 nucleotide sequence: TGTGCCAGCAGCGAGACTGGGGAAAAACTGTTTTTT.

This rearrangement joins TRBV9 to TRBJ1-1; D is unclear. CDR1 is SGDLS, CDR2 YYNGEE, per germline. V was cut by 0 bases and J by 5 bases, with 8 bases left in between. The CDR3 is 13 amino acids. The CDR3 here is CASSVVSGTEAFF. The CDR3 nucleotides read TGTGCCAGCAGCGTAGTGTCGGGTACTGAAGCTTTCTTT. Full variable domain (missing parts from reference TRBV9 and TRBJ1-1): DSGVTQTPKHLITATGQRVTLRCSPRSGDLSVYWYQQSLDQGLQFLIQYYNGEERAKGNILERFSAQQFPDLHSELNLSSLELGDSALYFCASSVVSGTEAFFGQGTRLTVV.

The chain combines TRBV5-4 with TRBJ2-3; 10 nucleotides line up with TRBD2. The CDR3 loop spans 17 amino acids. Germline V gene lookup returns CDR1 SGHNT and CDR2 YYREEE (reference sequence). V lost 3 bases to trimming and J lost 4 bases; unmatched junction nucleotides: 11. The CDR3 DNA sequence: TGTGCCAGCAGCTCTACGAGACTAGCGGGTTACCCAGATACGCAGTATTTT. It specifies CASSSTRLAGYPDTQYF.

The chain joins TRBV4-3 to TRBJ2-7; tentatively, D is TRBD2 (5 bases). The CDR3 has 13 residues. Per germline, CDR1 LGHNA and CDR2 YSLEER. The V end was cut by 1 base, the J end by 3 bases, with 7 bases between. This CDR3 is CASSQARGYEQYF. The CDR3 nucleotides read TGCGCCAGCAGCCAAGCCCGGGGCTACGAGCAGTACTTC.

CDR3 in amino acids: CASSPEPGYYGYTF. The CDR3 nucleotides are TGTGCCAGCAGCCCAGAGCCAGGATACTATGGCTACACCTTC. The gene calls are TRBV5-4 and TRBJ1-2; D unclear. Germline lookup yields CDR1 SGHNT and CDR2 YYREEE (reference sequence). V shed 4 bases and J shed 3 bases, with 13 bases lying between them. This CDR3 spans 14 amino acids.

The CDR3 loop is CASSEPGQVHEQYF. In nucleotides, the CDR3 is TGTGCCAGCAGTGAGCCCGGACAGGTTCACGAGCAGTACTTC. The rearrangement links TRBV25-1 to TRBJ2-7, with 7 bases fitting TRBD1. Germline CDR1 MGHDK, CDR2 SYGVNS. V shed 3 bases and J 5 bases; nucleotides not matched to a gene: 7. CDR3 length equals 14 residues.

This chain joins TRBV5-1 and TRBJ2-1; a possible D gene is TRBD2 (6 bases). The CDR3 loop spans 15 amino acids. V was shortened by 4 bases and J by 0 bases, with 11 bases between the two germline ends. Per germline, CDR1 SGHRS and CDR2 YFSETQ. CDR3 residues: CASSLDGSSYNEQFF. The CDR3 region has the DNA TGCGCCAGCAGCCTAGACGGGAGCTCCTACAATGAGCAGTTCTTC.

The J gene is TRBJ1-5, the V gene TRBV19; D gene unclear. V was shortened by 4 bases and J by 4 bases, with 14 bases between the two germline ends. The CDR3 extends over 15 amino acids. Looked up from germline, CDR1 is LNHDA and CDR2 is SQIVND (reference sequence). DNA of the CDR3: TGTGCCAGTAGTACCCCCCTAGGAGAAAATCAGCCCCAGCATTTT. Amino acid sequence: CASSTPLGENQPQHF.